What follows are 22 T cell receptor beta chains derived from one specimen sequenced in a study of shared clonotypes between healthy human individuals. Generated by immunoSEQ multiplex PCR, the TCRdb table keeps only in-frame clones and is missing some. The data contain millions of clones, over 85% of them singletons. It was CD45RO-negative cells, positively selected for CCR7, that made up naive CD8 cells, with terminally differentiated effector memory CD45RA+ cells excluded. Sequencing used naive CD8+ T cells sorted from blood. The receptors stem from a man aged 18 to 30 in good health.

This rearrangement joins TRBV16 to TRBJ1-3; D is ambiguous. V shed 4 bases and J shed 3 bases, with 7 bases lying between them. CDR3 length equals 13 residues. The germline V gene has CDR1 KGHSY and CDR2 FQNENV. This chain's CDR3 is CASSRIIGNTIYF. The CDR3 DNA sequence: TGTGCCAGCAGCCGAATTATTGGAAACACCATATATTTT.

This clone was detected once. The V and J genes are TRBV5-1 and TRBJ2-5; 8 bases agree with TRBD1. CDR3 length equals 16 residues. With V trimmed by 1 base and J by 4 bases, 9 bases remained unmatched. Germline CDR1 is SGHRS and CDR2 is YFSETQ. The DNA of the CDR3 is TGCGCCAGCAGCTTGTTTCCAGGGGGCGTTGGAGAGACCCAGTACTTC. It is translated as CASSLFPGGVGETQYF.

The rearrangement links TRBV10-3 to TRBJ2-1; possible D gene TRBD2, 6 bases. Deletions cut 10 bases from V and 7 bases from J, with 17 bases between. There are 13 residues in the CDR3. CDR1 and CDR2 (germline): ENHRY, SYGVKD. The CDR3 protein is CATGDSFWNEQFF. The CDR3 nucleotides are TGTGCCACGGGAGATTCGTTTTGGAATGAGCAGTTCTTC.

The V call is TRBV5-4, the J call TRBJ2-7, with a weak D call TRBD2 (6 bases). Per the germline V gene, CDR1 is SGHNT and CDR2 is YYREEE (reference sequence). The CDR3 loop spans 14 amino acids. V was clipped by 0 bases and J by 6 bases, with 13 bases between them. The DNA for the CDR3 is TGTGCCAGCAGCTTGGCACTAGCAGCCGTCGAGCAGTACTTC. Translating it yields CASSLALAAVEQYF.

This chain connects TRBV19 to TRBJ1-2, with 10 bases aligning to TRBD1. The length of the CDR3 is 13 residues. The junction had 3 bases not matched to a gene; V was cut back by 3 bases and J by 8 bases. The germline CDR1 and CDR2 sequences are LNHDA and SQIVND (reference sequence). The CDR3 sequence is CASSMGTGEGYTF. DNA for the CDR3: TGTGCCAGTAGTATGGGGACAGGGGAAGGCTACACCTTC.

The V and J genes are TRBV7-8 and TRBJ2-3; tentative D call: TRBD2 (7 bases). Per the germline V gene, CDR1 is SGHVS and CDR2 is FQNEAQ. This CDR3 has 15 residues. V was shortened by 0 bases and J by 4 bases, with 11 bases between the two germline ends. The CDR3 region is CASSLAGGPSDTQYF. CDR3 sequence (DNA): TGTGCCAGCAGCTTAGCGGGGGGGCCTTCAGATACGCAGTATTTT.

The chain employs TRBV5-4 and TRBJ2-7; 8 bases align to TRBD2. This CDR3 is built from 15 residues. Per germline, CDR1 SGHNT and CDR2 YYREEE (reference sequence). With V trimmed by 4 bases and J by 0 bases, 6 bases remained unmatched. The CDR3 DNA reads TGTGCCAGCAGCCCCCACAGCGGGGGCTCCTACGAGCAGTACTTC. Protein sequence: CASSPHSGGSYEQYF.

V and J are TRBV7-8 and TRBJ2-2, with 7 bases matching TRBD2. The trim removed 6 bases at V and 3 bases at J, leaving 7 bases unmatched. The CDR3 has 15 residues. The germline CDR1 and CDR2 sequences are SGHVS and FQNEAQ. The CDR3 is CASRDERGYTGELFF. CDR3 DNA: TGTGCCAGCAGAGACGAGCGGGGCTACACCGGGGAGCTGTTTTTT.

V usage is TRBV9 and J usage is TRBJ2-7; 7 bases are shared with TRBD1. With V trimmed by 3 bases and J by 3 bases, 9 bases remained unmatched. Germline CDR1 reads SGDLS; CDR2 reads YYNGEE. The CDR3 is 15 amino acids. The CDR3 spells CASSEGSGGIYEQYF. DNA of the CDR3: TGTGCCAGCAGCGAGGGGTCAGGGGGAATCTACGAGCAGTACTTC.

The chain joins TRBV6-5 to TRBJ1-2, with D possibly being TRBD1 (5 bases). The V end was cut by 7 bases, the J end by 4 bases, with 16 bases between. The CDR3 runs to 14 residues. Germline CDR1 reads MNHEY; CDR2 reads SVGAGI. This chain's CDR3 is CASTPRGRLYGYTF. The CDR3 DNA is TGTGCCAGCACTCCTAGGGGAAGGCTCTATGGCTACACCTTC.

This chain's CDR3 is CASSPPGTSGGKEFF. CDR3 nucleotide sequence: TGTGCCAGCAGCCCCCCCGGGACTAGCGGGGGTAAGGAGTTCTTC. The rearrangement links TRBV7-9 to TRBJ2-1; 14 bases map to TRBD2. Germline V gene data show CDR1 as SEHNR and CDR2 as FQNEAQ (reference sequence). With V trimmed by 5 bases and J by 14 bases, 11 bases remained unmatched. This CDR3 is 15 amino acids long. Full variable domain (missing parts from reference TRBV7-9 and TRBJ2-1): DTGVSQNPRHKITKRGQNVTFRCDPISEHNRLYWYRQTLGQGPEFLTYFQNEAQLEKSRLLSDRFSAERPKGSFSTLEIQRTEQGDSAMYLCASSPPGTSGGKEFFGPGTRLTVL.

The gene calls are TRBV28 and TRBJ2-5; weak D call: TRBD2 (6 bases). With 4 bases removed from V and 2 bases from J, the gap between germline ends came to 17 bases. The CDR3 has 16 residues. From germline, CDR1 is MDHEN and CDR2 SYDVKM. As DNA, the CDR3 is TGTGCCAGCAGTTCGAATCTAGGGACTTTTCAAGAGACCCAGTACTTC. This codes for CASSSNLGTFQETQYF. The entire variable domain, with the rest obtained from reference TRBV28 and TRBJ2-5, is as follows: DVKVTQSSRYLVKRTGEKVFLECVQDMDHENMFWYRQDPGLGLRLIYFSYDVKMKEKGDIPEGYSVSREKKERFSLILESASTNQTSMYLCASSSNLGTFQETQYFGPGTRLLVL.

This chain joins TRBV6-1 and TRBJ1-1; no reliable D call. The CDR3 totals 12 residues. Germline lookup yields CDR1 MNHNS and CDR2 SASEGT. Trimming removed 5 bases from V and 7 bases from J, with 11 bases in between. The CDR3 DNA reads as TGTGCCAGCAGTTGGTTCGACGGTGAAGCTTTCTTT. Residues: CASSWFDGEAFF.

This chain uses TRBV10-3 with TRBJ2-7; 14 bases fit TRBD2. Germline CDR1 and CDR2: ENHRY and SYGVKD. J gave up 3 bases and V 2 bases, and 3 bases lay outside the gene matches. The CDR3 spans 16 residues. For the CDR3, the DNA is TGTGCCATCAGTGAGCCGGGACTAGCGGGAGTCTACGAGCAGTACTTC. Protein product: CAISEPGLAGVYEQYF.

In DNA form, the CDR3 reads TGTGCCAGCAGCTTAGAGAGCGGGGGGGCCCTAGTGTATTTT. Translated: CASSLESGGALVYF. J is TRBJ2-3 and V is TRBV13; 10 bases line up with TRBD2. This CDR3 contains 14 residues. J lost 14 bases, V lost 1 base, and 9 bases had no gene match. CDR1 and CDR2 from the germline V gene are PRHDT and FYEKMQ (reference sequence).

This chain joins TRBV14 and TRBJ1-2; 9 bases are a match to TRBD1. V gave up 2 bases and J gave up 3 bases; unmatched junction bases: 4. CDR1 and CDR2 from the germline V gene are SGHDN and FVKESK. The CDR3 has 15 amino acids. In DNA form, the CDR3 reads TGTGCCAGCAGCCAACTTACAGGGGGCGACTATGGCTACACCTTC. It specifies CASSQLTGGDYGYTF.

The chain employs TRBV13 and TRBJ2-1; 11 bases match TRBD1. V lost 5 bases, J lost 4 bases, and 4 bases stayed unmatched. Germline V CDR1 and CDR2: PRHDT, FYEKMQ (reference sequence). The CDR3 runs 15 residues. The CDR3 loop reads CASSRGQGAYNEQFF. CDR3 nucleotides: TGTGCCAGCAGCCGTGGACAGGGGGCATACAATGAGCAGTTCTTC.

The rearrangement uses TRBV10-1 and TRBJ2-7; tentatively, D is TRBD2 (6 bases). This CDR3 has 14 residues. Trimming stripped 3 bases from V and 3 bases from J, with 12 bases between. CDR1 and CDR2 from the germline V gene are WNHNN and SYGVQD (reference sequence). This chain's CDR3 is CASSDGGADYEQYF. Written as DNA, the CDR3 is TGCGCCAGCAGTGATGGCGGGGCGGACTACGAGCAGTACTTC.

The chain employs TRBV6-6 and TRBJ2-5; D might be TRBD2 (6 bases). The germline CDR1 and CDR2 sequences are MNHNY and SVGAGI (reference sequence). This CDR3 has 15 residues. V was pared by 7 bases and J by 3 bases, with 18 bases between. The DNA for the CDR3 is TGTGCCAGCAACCTTGAGGAGGGTCCCAAAGAGACCCAGTACTTC. Its translation is CASNLEEGPKETQYF.

The chain carries TRBV6-5 and TRBJ1-1; possible D gene TRBD1, 6 bases. V was clipped by 7 bases and J by 4 bases, with 13 bases between them. The CDR3 has 13 residues. Germline assignment: CDR1 MNHEY and CDR2 SVGAGI. The CDR3 DNA reads TGTGCCAGCAAGGGGGTGGTGTTCACTGAAGCTTTCTTT. This translates into CASKGVVFTEAFF.

This chain connects TRBV5-1 to TRBJ2-7; the match to TRBD1 covers 10 bases. The V and J ends lost 0 bases and 4 bases, in that order; junction bases with no gene match: 7. The germline gives CDR1 SGHRS, CDR2 YFSETQ. CDR3 length equals 16 residues. The CDR3 nucleotides are TGCGCCAGCAGCTTGGATCGACAGGGGGCATATTACGAGCAGTACTTC. Protein: CASSLDRQGAYYEQYF.

The chain carries TRBV30 and TRBJ1-1; no clear D. Trimming cost V 2 bases and J 1 base, with 8 bases left between them. This CDR3 is 13 amino acids long. Germline values: CDR1 GTSNPN, CDR2 SVGIG (reference sequence). CDR3 protein: CAWSPFANTEAFF. CDR3 sequence (DNA): TGTGCCTGGAGTCCCTTTGCGAACACTGAAGCTTTCTTT.